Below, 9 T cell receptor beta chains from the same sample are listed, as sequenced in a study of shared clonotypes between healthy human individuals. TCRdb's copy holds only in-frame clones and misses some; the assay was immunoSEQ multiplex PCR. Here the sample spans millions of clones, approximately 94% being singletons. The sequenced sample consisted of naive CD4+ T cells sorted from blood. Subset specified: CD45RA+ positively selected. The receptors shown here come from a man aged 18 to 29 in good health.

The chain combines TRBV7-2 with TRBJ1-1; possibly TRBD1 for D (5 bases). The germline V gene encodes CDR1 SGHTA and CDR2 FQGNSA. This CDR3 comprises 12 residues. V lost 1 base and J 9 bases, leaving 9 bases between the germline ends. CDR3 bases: TGTGCCAGCAGCTTAGATGGGGGAAAAGCTTTCTTT. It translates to CASSLDGGKAFF.

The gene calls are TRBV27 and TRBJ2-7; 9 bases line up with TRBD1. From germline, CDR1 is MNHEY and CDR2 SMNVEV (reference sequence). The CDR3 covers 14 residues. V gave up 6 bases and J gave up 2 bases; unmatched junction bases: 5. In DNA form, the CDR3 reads TGTGCCAGCAGACCACGGACAGGGGCCTACGAGCAGTACTTC. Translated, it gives CASRPRTGAYEQYF.

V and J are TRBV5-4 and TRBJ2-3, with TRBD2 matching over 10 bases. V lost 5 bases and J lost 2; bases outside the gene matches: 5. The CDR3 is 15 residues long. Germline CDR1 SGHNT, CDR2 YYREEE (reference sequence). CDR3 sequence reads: CASSPGLALTDTQYF. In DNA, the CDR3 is TGTGCCAGCAGTCCGGGACTAGCGCTCACAGATACGCAGTATTTT. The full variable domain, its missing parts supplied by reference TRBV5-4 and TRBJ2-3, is ETGVTQSPTHLIKTRGQQVTLRCSSQSGHNTVSWYQQALGQGPQFIFQYYREEENGRGNFPPRFSGLQFPNYSSELNVNALELDDSALYLCASSPGLALTDTQYFGPGTRLTVL.

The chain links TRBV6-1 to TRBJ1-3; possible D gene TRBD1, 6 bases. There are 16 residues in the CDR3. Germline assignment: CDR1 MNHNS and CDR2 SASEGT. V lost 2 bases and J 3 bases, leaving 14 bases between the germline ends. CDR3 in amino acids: CASSEQRQAGGNTIYF. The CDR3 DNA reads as TGTGCCAGCAGTGAACAACGACAGGCAGGTGGAAACACCATATATTTT.

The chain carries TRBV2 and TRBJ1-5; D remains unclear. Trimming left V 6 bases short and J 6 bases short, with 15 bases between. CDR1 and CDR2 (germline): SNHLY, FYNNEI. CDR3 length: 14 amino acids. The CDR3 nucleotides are TGTGCCAGCAGGGCCGACACCCTGGGTCAGCCCCAGCATTTT. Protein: CASRADTLGQPQHF.

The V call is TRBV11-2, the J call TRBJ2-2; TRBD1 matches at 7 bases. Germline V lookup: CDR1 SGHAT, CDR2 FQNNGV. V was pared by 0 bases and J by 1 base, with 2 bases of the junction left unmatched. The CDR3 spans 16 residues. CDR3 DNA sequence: TGTGCCAGCAGCTTAGAAGGGGGCAGGAACACCGGGGAGCTGTTTTTT. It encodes CASSLEGGRNTGELFF.

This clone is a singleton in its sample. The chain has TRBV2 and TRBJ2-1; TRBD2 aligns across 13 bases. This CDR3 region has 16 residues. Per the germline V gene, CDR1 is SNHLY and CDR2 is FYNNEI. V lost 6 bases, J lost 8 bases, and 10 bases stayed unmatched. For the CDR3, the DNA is TGTGCCAGCAGAGCCACTAGCGGGGGGGCTCGGGATGAGCAGTTCTTC. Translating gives CASRATSGGARDEQFF.

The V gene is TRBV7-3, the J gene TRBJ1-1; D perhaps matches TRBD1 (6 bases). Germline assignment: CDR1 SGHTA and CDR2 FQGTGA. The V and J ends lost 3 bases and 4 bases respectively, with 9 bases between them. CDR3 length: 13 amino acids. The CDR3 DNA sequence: TGTGCCAGCAGCTTTCCAGGGGTCACTGAAGCTTTCTTT. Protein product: CASSFPGVTEAFF.

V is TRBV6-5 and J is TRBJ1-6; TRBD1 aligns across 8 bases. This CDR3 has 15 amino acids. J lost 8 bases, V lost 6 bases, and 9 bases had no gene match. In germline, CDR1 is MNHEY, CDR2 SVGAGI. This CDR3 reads CASRHPGTGDSPLHF. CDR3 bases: TGTGCCAGCAGGCACCCCGGGACAGGCGATTCACCCCTCCACTTT.